What follows describes a single TCR beta chain. No cognate antigen has been identified for it. No per-base quality is available; no much larger clone lies one base away. V drops 9 bases and J drops 0 bases, leaving 20 bases in between. The CDR3 contains 16 residues, cysteine and phenylalanine counted. Just the 48-base CDR3 DNA is kept, in frame starting at base 1. CDR1 and CDR2 (SGHNT, YYREEE) derive from the germline V gene (reference sequence). The sample originates from a study of cytomegalovirus exposure and HLA in healthy donors (dated by TCRdb to 2017 to 2019). About the full investigation: An earlier analysis of roughly 570 of the donors reported 250 to 350 Gb of sequence data and 95 million to 140 million unique TCR beta sequences obtained from approximately 180 million T cells. High-throughput TCR immunosequencing, statistical association of individual TCRs with disease status, and machine learning were combined to predict cytomegalovirus infection status. The later analysis used no new phenotypic data to find candidate immune exposures, relying instead on TCR beta sequences and their occurrence across donors. Using immunosequencing, the study profiled T cell repertoires from fewer than 850 subjects and related those repertoires to cytomegalovirus serostatus. Genome-wide SNP genotypes for about three fifths of the roughly 700 donors were used in a later genetic analysis, which treated that subset as a discovery cohort. Class I and class II HLA loci were covered by the typing at four-digit resolution. Along with the approximately 700-subject first cohort, a separate validation cohort of over a hundred different subjects was used. The study aimed to test whether cataloging public T cell receptors could reveal signatures of past pathogen exposure. Donor age, sex, ethnicity and CMV serostatus were collected together with the repertoire data. Four to six DR-DQ haplotypes were handled as single units for association and clustering, since linkage in the cohort was strong. On average, around 240,000 unique TCR beta nucleotide sequences were sequenced per donor among several hundred genotyped donors of the cohort, with roughly 18% of those sequences being non-productive. Typing coverage differed by locus: A, B, C, DRB1 and DQB1 were typed in roughly 629-640 donors, DQA1 in about 500, DPA1 in 600 to 610, and DPB1 in just under 480. An earlier analysis of around 640 of the donors used high-throughput TCR beta sequencing to judge whether each TCR beta V gene segment behaved as functional or pseudogenic. Every discovery cohort repertoire had been produced on one sequencing platform. An early release that covered roughly 600 HLA-typed donors contained approximately 300 gigabases of sequencing data and tens of millions of unique TCR sequences. Among the roughly 410 genotyped donors, 75% to 90% belonged to the genetic ancestry cluster associated with self-reported Caucasian donors. In a later analysis, previously published TCR beta repertoires from 550 to 750 donors were re-analyzed and high-resolution HLA genotyping was added so that TCR occurrence patterns could be studied. Here is what the overall study found, with its caveats: An association between a missense DCLRE1C variant and V-gene and J-gene trimming of TCR beta chains was found in a later genetic analysis and replicated in an independent cohort. Broadly in line with IMGT annotations, most TCR beta V segments showed up in productive rearrangements about 90% or about 30% of the time in an earlier analysis of 450 to 600 of the donors. In this cohort, only TCR beta chains were sequenced, and detectable features were limited by the absence of alpha or paired-chain data. The classifier was reported to diagnose cytomegalovirus status with high specificity and sensitivity in both the original and validation cohorts. A later analysis associated roughly 17,000 TCR beta sequences with specific HLA alleles at a false discovery rate of 0.05. Some IMGT-functional V segments, including TRBV6-2 and TRBV6-3, could not be distinguished by the 87-base-pair reads and were therefore excluded. A few of the identified cytomegalovirus-associated TCR beta chains were confirmed in vitro to be specific for cytomegalovirus antigens. In a later analysis, HLA-associated TCR beta chains showed more clonal expansion and lower generation probabilities than non-associated chains that were equally common. CMV serostatus was the only immune exposure information available for the cohort. According to a later genetic analysis, donors in an Asian-associated ancestry cluster had fewer N-insertions in productive TCRs than the roughly 700-donor mean. A group of highly shared sequence variants was considered likely to be a technical artifact of the sequencing pipeline. According to the authors, the approach could potentially be generalized to other disease states and immunological phenotypes. In a later analysis, most CMV-associated TCR beta chains were found to appear HLA-restricted, with HLA associations seemingly driven largely by CMV exposure. About 17 rarely observed V segments, including chromosome 9 orphons, were excluded from the earlier analysis of a few hundred of the donors because counts were too low. A further reported finding was that TCR beta sequences accurately predicted the HLA-A and HLA-B alleles for most subjects in the first cohort. In a later analysis, TCR association rates were found to vary across HLA loci, with the most associated TCRs seen for DRB1 alleles and the fewest for HLA-C alleles. Presence/absence analyses assumed roughly uniform sequencing depth across donors, an assumption that may not hold. A later analysis reported that several top co-occurrence clusters appeared linked to parvovirus B19, influenza, CMV and Epstein-Barr virus. Most TCR sequences were seen in very few donors, while some public TCRs were found in many individuals. When HLA alleles, especially DR and DQ, strongly co-occurred, TCR associations were difficult to assign to individual alleles. HLA typing was unavailable for some donors at each locus, so association tests used only the typed subset. A total of some 180 TCR beta chains were listed by the study as associated with cytomegalovirus. Correlated functional status among segregating V segments might be attributable to linkage disequilibrium, but an unknown experimental factor could not be ruled out.

The cohort was made up of roughly 670 healthy bone marrow donors. All cohort members were sampled while nominally healthy, although unrecorded immune exposures were likely present. The donor was CMV seronegative and belonged to the group of 352 seronegative cohort members. Every donor gave a peripheral blood sample, and the peripheral blood mononuclear cells from that sample were used for TCR beta sequencing. The Qiagen DNeasy Blood Extraction Kit was used to extract genomic DNA from the blood cell samples. The library was prepared using the immunoSEQ multiplex PCR assay. For the multiplex PCR, a mixture combining 60 forward primers for TCR Vbeta segments and 13 reverse primers for TCR Jbeta segments was used. The CDR3 region of rearranged TCR beta genes was amplified from genomic DNA with a multiplex PCR assay. The Illumina HiSeq System was used to sequence the amplified TCR beta libraries as 87-base-pair reads. Per the authors' processing: Across the roughly 700 repertoires, a later analysis counted 78 million or so unique TCR beta chains, roughly 11 million of which were shared by at least two donors. Raw reads were error-corrected and collapsed into unique sequences by a nearest-neighbor algorithm in which closely related sequences were merged to remove PCR and sequencing errors. V, D and J gene segments were assigned by aligning CDR3 sequences to IMGT reference sequences. Each retained sequence needed at least a six-nucleotide match to both a V gene segment and a J gene segment. Rearrangements were classified as productive when the CDR3 lacked stop codons and remained in frame with V and J, and all other rearrangements were classified as non-productive. CDR3 was defined by IMGT convention, running from the second conserved V-encoded cysteine to the conserved J-encoded phenylalanine. In an earlier analysis of around 540 of the donors, sequences lacking an unambiguous match to a single V gene segment were excluded. In an earlier analysis of approximately 560 of the donors, a V segment was called functional when productive rearrangements were above 56.7%, and segregating when the standard deviation between donors exceeded 5%. A statistical classification framework was developed to diagnose cytomegalovirus status using the catalog of TCR beta chain sequences. V and J gene assignment, in a later analysis, came from comparing TCR nucleotide sequences with IMGT/GENE-DB human TR gene sequences. A later analysis assigned CDR3 sequences and most-parsimonious VDJ recombination scenarios with the TCRdist pipeline. In a later analysis, each TCR beta chain was defined by its CDR3 amino acid sequence together with its V-gene family, and reads without a unique V-gene family were excluded. To address suspected cross-contamination and a sequencing artifact, a later analysis removed around 590 highly shared, low-generation-probability nucleotide sequences. A later analysis calculated a clonal expansion index for each public chain from normalized within-repertoire ranks of inferred template counts. In a later analysis, generation probabilities were computed using a VDJ recombination model fitted to out-of-frame rearrangements, and the results were checked against IGoR. In a later analysis, TCR-TCR, TCR-HLA and TCR-CMV co-occurrence was scored with hypergeometric tests, and a repertoire-size bias correction was applied to TCR pairs. False discovery rates were estimated in a later analysis by permuting HLA or CMV assignments 20 times. In a later analysis, co-occurring TCRs were grouped using DBSCAN, with TCRdist sequence similarity added in when clustering inside HLA-allele-positive subsets. Repertoires with fewer than 30,000 or more than 120,000 public chains were left out of co-occurrence clustering, as were several repertoires with anomalous nucleotide sharing. This immuneACCESS table, as held by TCRdb, lists in-frame sequences with V and J called but not all clones. Of the missing ones, under half trace to an unresolved V gene in checked studies; the others have no known cause. V, J and clone size derive from that table, while D and trimming were established from the DNA sequence. The sample table shows 75,000 to 100,000 clones, and about two thirds are seen once. The ten largest clones add up to less than 1.5% of the sample.

The V and J segments used are TRBV5-4 and TRBJ2-3; the D gene is possibly TRBD2, with 5 bases matching. Sequencing was carried out using PBMCs. The sequence came from a female donor in good health and CMV-seronegative. The DNA sequence is given as TGTGCCACCGATGTTGGTGCTACGGGGAGCACAGATACGCAGTATTTT. This gives the protein CATDVGATGSTDTQYF.